The 8 T cell receptor beta chains below all came from one sample that was sequenced in a study of technical replicates of blood from a few donors. The protocol was immunoSEQ multiplex PCR, while the TCRdb copy is restricted to in-frame clones and leaves out a portion. The profile covers about 48,000 clones, with 80% to 95% appearing a single time and about 3.8% taken by the ten largest. The sample was PBMCs. The receptor source for this set is a human donor in good health. Some clones in this sample may be carry-over from other donors' samples.

This clone was picked up a small number of times. The V call is TRBV7-2, the J call TRBJ2-2, with 11 bases fitting TRBD2. Germline CDR1 and CDR2: SGHTA and FQGNSA. CDR3 length: 17 residues. The V gene end was trimmed by 1 base and the J gene end by 6 bases; junction bases not matched to a gene: 7. CDR3 bases: TGTGCCAGCAGCTTAGGGGTAGCGGGGGGGCCGTCCGGGGAGCTGTTTTTT. Translating gives CASSLGVAGGPSGELFF.

This rearrangement joins TRBV28 to TRBJ1-1; D perhaps matches TRBD1 (6 bases). The V gene's germline CDR1 is MDHEN and CDR2 SYDVKM. This CDR3 contains 13 residues. V lost 6 bases, J lost 3 bases, and 11 bases lay in between. The CDR3 nucleotides read TGTGCCAGCAGGACTGGGGGCGACACTGAAGCTTTCTTT. As protein: CASRTGGDTEAFF.

The V gene is TRBV7-9, the J gene TRBJ2-7; D perhaps matches TRBD1 (5 bases). The CDR3 covers 15 residues. The germline V and J ends were trimmed by 2 bases and 0 bases, with 11 bases remaining between them. Germline V gene data show CDR1 as SEHNR and CDR2 as FQNEAQ (reference sequence). The CDR3 DNA reads TGTGCCAGCAGCTTATCGGAAGGGGTCTCCTACGAGCAGTACTTC. Protein: CASSLSEGVSYEQYF.

The rearrangement links TRBV5-6 to TRBJ1-1; a weak D match, TRBD1 (5 bases). Trimming shortened V by 2 bases and J by 10 bases, and 12 bases separated the two germline ends. The CDR3 contains 12 residues. CDR1 and CDR2 from the germline V gene are SGHDT and YYEEEE. The CDR3 is CASSLTDRGAFF. CDR3 nucleotide sequence: TGTGCCAGCAGCTTAACCGACAGAGGAGCTTTCTTT. Full variable domain (missing parts from reference TRBV5-6 and TRBJ1-1): DAGVTQSPTHLIKTRGQQVTLRCSPKSGHDTVSWYQQALGQGPQFIFQYYEEEERQRGNFPDRFSGHQFPNYSSELNVNALLLGDSALYLCASSLTDRGAFFGQGTRLTVV.

This chain joins TRBV19 and TRBJ2-5, with 10 bases aligning to TRBD1. CDR1 LNHDA and CDR2 SQIVND come from the germline V gene (reference sequence). Trimming cost V 6 bases and J 4 bases; bases outside gene matches: 5. The CDR3 consists of 14 residues. The DNA of the CDR3 is TGTGCCAGTAGCAGACAGGGGGCTTTAGAGACCCAGTACTTC. Translation: CASSRQGALETQYF.

The CDR3 sequence is CSVKQGNNSPLHF. CDR3 sequence (DNA): TGCAGCGTTAAACAGGGGAACAATTCACCCCTCCACTTT. The rearrangement links TRBV29-1 to TRBJ1-6; 7 positions agree with TRBD1. Trimming removed 5 bases from V and 7 bases from J; junction bases left unmatched: 5. The germline V gene encodes CDR1 SQVTM and CDR2 ANQGSEA. CDR3 length: 13 amino acids.

This clone was picked up one time. J is TRBJ1-6 and V is TRBV2, with D hard to call. The CDR3 runs 13 residues. Germline values: CDR1 SNHLY, CDR2 FYNNEI. Trimming removed 7 bases at V and 7 bases at J, with 11 bases between. CDR3 amino acids: CASIYSRNSPLHF. The CDR3 DNA reads as TGTGCCAGCATCTACAGTCGGAATTCACCCCTCCACTTT.

The chain carries TRBV19 and TRBJ2-1; TRBD2 might be the D (6 bases). CDR1 is LNHDA, CDR2 SQIVND, per germline (reference sequence). The CDR3 spans 13 residues. Trimming pared 2 bases from V and 8 bases from J, leaving 10 bases between. CDR3 loop: CASSILAYDEQFF. The CDR3, as DNA: TGTGCCAGTAGTATACTAGCGTACGATGAGCAGTTCTTC.